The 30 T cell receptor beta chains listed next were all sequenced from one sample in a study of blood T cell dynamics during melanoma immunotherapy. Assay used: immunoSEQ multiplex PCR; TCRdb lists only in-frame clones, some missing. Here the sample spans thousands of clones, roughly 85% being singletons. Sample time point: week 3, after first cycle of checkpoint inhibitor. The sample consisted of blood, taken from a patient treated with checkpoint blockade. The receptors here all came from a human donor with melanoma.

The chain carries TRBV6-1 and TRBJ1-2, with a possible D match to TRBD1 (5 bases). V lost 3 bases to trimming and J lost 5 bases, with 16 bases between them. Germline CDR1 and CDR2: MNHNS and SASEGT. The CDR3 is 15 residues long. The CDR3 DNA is TGTGCCAGCAGTGAGCGGGACGGGGGATGGTATGGCTACACCTTC. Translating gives CASSERDGGWYGYTF.

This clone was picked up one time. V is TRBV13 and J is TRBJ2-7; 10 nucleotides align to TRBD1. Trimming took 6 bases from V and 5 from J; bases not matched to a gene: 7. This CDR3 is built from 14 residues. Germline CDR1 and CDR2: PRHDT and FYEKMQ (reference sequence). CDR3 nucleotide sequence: TGTGCCAGCAGTTTCTGGACAGGGGGTCACGAGCAGTACTTC. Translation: CASSFWTGGHEQYF.

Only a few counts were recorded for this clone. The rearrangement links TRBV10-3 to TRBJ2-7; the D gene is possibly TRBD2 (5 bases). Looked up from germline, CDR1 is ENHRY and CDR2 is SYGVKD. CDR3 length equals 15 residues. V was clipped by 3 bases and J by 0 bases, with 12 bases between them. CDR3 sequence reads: CAISDRRGSSYEQYF. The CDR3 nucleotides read TGTGCCATCAGTGATCGACGGGGTAGCTCCTACGAGCAGTACTTC.

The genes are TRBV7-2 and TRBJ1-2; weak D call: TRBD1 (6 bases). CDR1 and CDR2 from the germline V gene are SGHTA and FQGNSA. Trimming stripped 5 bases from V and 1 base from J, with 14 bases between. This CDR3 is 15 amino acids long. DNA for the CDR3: TGTGCCAGCAGCGTGCGACACAGGGATAACTATGGCTACACCTTC. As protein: CASSVRHRDNYGYTF.

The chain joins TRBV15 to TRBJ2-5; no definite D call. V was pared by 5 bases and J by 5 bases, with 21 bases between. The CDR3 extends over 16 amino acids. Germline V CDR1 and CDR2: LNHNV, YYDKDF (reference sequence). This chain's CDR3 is CATSSRLATDRETQYF. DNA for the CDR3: TGTGCCACCAGCTCTCGGTTAGCTACGGATAGGGAGACCCAGTACTTC.

The chain's CDR3 is CASSQAGVPSSYNEQFF. The CDR3 DNA reads TGCGCCAGCAGCCAAGCCGGTGTCCCGAGCTCCTACAATGAGCAGTTCTTC. V usage is TRBV4-1 and J usage is TRBJ2-1; D remains ambiguous. The length of the CDR3 is 17 residues. The V gene's germline CDR1 is MGHRA and CDR2 YSYEKL. V lost 1 base and J 0 bases, leaving 13 bases between the germline ends.

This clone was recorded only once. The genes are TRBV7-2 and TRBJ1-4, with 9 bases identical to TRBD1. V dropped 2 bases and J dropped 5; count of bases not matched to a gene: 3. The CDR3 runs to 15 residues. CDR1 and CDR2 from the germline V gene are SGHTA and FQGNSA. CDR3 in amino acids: CASSLRDRANEKLFF. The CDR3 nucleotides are TGTGCCAGCAGCTTAAGGGACAGGGCGAATGAAAAACTGTTTTTT.

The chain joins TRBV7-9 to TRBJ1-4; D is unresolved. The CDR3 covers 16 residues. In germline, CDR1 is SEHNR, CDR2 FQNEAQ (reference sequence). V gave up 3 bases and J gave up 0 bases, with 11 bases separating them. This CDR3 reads CASSFLQFATNEKLFF. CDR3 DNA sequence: TGTGCCAGCAGCTTTCTACAGTTTGCAACTAATGAAAAACTGTTTTTT.

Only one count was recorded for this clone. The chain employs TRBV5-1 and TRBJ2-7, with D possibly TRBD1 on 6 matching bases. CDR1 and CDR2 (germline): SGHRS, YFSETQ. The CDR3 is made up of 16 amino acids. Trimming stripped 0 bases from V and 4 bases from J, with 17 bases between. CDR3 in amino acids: CASSLVTGILTYEQYF. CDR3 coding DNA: TGCGCCAGCAGCTTGGTGACAGGAATACTCACTTACGAGCAGTACTTC.

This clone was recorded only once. DNA for the CDR3: TGTGCCAGCAGCCAAGTTCAGCGGGAGGGCTTGATATACAATGAGCAGTTCTTC. Encoded protein: CASSQVQREGLIYNEQFF. The V gene is TRBV14, the J gene TRBJ2-1; 10 bases map to TRBD2. Germline V lookup: CDR1 SGHDN, CDR2 FVKESK. V trimming: 1 base; J trimming: 4 bases; junction bases outside the gene matches: 10. This CDR3 spans 18 amino acids.

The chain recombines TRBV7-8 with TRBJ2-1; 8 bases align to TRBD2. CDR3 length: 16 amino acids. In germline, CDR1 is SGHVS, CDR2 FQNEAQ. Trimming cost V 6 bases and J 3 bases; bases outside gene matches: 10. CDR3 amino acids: CASSPHRLARYNEQFF. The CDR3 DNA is TGTGCCAGCAGTCCTCATCGACTAGCGCGCTACAATGAGCAGTTCTTC. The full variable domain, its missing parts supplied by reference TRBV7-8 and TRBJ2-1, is GAGVSQSPRYKVAKRGQDVALRCDPISGHVSLFWYQQALGQGPEFLTYFQNEAQLDKSGLPSDRFFAERPEGSVSTLKIQRTQQEDSAVYLCASSPHRLARYNEQFFGPGTRLTVL.

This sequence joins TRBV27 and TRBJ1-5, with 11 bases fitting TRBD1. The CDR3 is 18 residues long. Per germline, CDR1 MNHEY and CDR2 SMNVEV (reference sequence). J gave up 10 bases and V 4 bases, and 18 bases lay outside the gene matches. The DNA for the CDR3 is TGTGCCAGCAGTTCAACCGGGACAGGGGGGATGATGGGATCACCCCAGCATTTT. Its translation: CASSSTGTGGMMGSPQHF.

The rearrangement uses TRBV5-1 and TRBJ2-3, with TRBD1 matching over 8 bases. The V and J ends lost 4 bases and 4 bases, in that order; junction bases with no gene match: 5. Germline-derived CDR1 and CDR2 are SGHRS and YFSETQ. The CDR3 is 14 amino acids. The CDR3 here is CASSVDRVADTQYF. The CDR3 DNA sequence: TGCGCCAGCAGCGTGGACAGGGTGGCAGATACGCAGTATTTT.

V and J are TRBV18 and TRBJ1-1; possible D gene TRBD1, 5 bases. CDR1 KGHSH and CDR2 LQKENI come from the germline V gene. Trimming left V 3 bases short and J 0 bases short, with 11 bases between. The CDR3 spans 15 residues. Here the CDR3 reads CASSPAGGMNTEAFF. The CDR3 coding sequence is TGTGCCAGCTCACCTGCTGGGGGTATGAACACTGAAGCTTTCTTT.

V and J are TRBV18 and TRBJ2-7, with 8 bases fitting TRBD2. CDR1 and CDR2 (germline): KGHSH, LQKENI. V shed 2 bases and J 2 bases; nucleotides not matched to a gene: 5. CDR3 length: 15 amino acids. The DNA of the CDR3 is TGTGCCAGCTCACCATTACAAGCGGGGGCCTACGAGCAGTACTTC. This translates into CASSPLQAGAYEQYF.

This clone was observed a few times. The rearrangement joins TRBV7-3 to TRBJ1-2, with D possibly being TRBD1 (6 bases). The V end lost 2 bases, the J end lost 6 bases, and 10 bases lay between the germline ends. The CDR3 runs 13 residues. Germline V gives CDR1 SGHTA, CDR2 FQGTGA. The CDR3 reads CASSLHREDGYTF. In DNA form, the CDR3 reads TGTGCCAGCAGCTTACACAGGGAAGATGGCTACACCTTC.

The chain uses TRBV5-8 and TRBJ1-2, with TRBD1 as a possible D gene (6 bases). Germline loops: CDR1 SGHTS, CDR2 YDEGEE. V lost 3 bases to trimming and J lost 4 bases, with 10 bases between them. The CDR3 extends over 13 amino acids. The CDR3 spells CASSYGQLYGYTF. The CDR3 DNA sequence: TGTGCCAGCAGCTATGGACAGCTCTATGGCTACACCTTC. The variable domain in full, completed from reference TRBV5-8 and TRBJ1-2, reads EAGVTQSPTHLIKTRGQQATLRCSPISGHTSVYWYQQALGLGLQFLLWYDEGEERNRGNFPPRFSGRQFPNYSSELNVNALELEDSALYLCASSYGQLYGYTFGSGTRLTVV.

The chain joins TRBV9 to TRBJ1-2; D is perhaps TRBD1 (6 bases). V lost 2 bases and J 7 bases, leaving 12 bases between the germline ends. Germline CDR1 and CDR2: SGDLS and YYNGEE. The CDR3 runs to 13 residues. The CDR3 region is CASSVEGVGGYTF. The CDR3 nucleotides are TGTGCCAGCAGCGTCGAGGGGGTAGGTGGCTACACCTTC.

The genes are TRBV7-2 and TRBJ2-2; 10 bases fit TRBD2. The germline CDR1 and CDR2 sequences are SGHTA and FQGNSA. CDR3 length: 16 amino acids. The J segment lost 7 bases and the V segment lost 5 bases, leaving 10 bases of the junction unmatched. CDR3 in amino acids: CASSALIAGGVGELFF. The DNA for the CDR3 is TGTGCCAGCAGCGCCCTTATAGCGGGAGGAGTCGGGGAGCTGTTTTTT.

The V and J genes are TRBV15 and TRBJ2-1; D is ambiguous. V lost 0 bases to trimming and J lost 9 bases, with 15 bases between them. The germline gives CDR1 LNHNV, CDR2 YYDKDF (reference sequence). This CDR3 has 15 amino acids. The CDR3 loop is CATSREGLHTGEQFF. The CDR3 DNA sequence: TGTGCCACCAGCAGAGAAGGCCTACATACGGGTGAGCAGTTCTTC.

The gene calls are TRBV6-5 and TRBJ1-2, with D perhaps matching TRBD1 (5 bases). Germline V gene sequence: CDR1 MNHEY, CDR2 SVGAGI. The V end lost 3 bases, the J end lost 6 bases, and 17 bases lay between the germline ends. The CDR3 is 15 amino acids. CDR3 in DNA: TGTGCCAGCAGTTATTCCCCAGACAGAGCCGATGGCTACACCTTC. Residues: CASSYSPDRADGYTF.

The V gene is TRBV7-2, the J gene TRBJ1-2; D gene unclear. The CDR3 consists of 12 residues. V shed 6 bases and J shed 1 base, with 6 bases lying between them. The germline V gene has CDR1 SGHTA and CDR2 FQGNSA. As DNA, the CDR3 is TGTGCCAGCAGGAATTTTAACTATGGCTACACCTTC. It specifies CASRNFNYGYTF.

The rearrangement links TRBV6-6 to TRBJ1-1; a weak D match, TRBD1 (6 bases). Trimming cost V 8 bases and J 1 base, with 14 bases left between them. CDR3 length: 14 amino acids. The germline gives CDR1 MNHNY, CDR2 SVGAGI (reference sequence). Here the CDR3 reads CASPSRGGNTEAFF. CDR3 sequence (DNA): TGTGCCAGCCCAAGCAGGGGAGGGAACACTGAAGCTTTCTTT.

CDR3 nucleotide sequence: TGTGCCAGCAGTGGGGTGACAGGAGGGGGTGAAAAACTGTTTTTT. Amino acids: CASSGVTGGGEKLFF. The chain has TRBV2 and TRBJ1-4; maybe TRBD1 (6 bases). The germline gives CDR1 SNHLY, CDR2 FYNNEI. Trimming took 4 bases from V and 7 from J, leaving 16 bases between them. This CDR3 is built from 15 residues.

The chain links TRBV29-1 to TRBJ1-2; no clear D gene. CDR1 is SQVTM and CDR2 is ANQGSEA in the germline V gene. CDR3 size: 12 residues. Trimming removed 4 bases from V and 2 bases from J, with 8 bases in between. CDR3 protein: CSVGVSNYGYTF. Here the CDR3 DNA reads TGCAGCGTTGGGGTTTCAAACTATGGCTACACCTTC.

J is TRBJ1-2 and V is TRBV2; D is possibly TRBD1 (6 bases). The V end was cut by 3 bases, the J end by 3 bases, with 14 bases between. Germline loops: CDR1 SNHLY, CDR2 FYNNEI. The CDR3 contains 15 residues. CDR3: CASSEGVGADYGYTF. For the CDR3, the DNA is TGTGCCAGCAGTGAGGGAGTGGGGGCCGACTATGGCTACACCTTC.

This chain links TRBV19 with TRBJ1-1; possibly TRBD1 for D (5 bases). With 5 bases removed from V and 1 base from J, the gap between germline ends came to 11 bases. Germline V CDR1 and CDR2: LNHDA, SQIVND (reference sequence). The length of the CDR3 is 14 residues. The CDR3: CASSSRVWNTEAFF. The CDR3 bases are TGTGCCAGTAGTTCCAGGGTTTGGAACACTGAAGCTTTCTTT.

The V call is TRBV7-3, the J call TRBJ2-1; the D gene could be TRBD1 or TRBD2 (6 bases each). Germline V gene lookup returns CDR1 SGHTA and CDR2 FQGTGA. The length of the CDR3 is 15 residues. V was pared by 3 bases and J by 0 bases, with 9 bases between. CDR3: CASSLGGLSYNEQFF. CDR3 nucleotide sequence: TGTGCCAGCAGCTTGGGGGGCCTCTCCTACAATGAGCAGTTCTTC.

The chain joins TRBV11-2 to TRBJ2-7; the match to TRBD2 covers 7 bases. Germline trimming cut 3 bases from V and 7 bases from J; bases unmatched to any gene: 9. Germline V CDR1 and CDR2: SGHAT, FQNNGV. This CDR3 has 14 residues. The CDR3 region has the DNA TGTGCCAGCAGCTTGGGACTACCCTCCGCGGAGCAGTACTTC. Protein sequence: CASSLGLPSAEQYF.

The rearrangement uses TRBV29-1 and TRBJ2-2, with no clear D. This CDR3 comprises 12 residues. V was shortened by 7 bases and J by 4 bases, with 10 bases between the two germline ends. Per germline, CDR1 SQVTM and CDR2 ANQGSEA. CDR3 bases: TGCAGCGCTCCGGGCCTCACCGGGGAGCTGTTTTTT. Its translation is CSAPGLTGELFF.